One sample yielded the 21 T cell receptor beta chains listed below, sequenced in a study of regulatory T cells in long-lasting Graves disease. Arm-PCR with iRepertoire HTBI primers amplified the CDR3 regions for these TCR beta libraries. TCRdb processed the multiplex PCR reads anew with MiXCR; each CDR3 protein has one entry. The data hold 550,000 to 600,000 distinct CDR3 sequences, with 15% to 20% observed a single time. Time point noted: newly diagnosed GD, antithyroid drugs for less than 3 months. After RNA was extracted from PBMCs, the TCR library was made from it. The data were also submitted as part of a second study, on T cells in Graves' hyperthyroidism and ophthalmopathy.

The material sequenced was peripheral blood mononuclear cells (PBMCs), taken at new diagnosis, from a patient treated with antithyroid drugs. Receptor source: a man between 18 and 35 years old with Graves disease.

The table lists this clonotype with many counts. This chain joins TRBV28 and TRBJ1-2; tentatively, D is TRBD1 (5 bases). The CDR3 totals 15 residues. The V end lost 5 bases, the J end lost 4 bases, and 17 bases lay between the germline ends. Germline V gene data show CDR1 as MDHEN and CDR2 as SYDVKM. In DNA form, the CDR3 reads TGTGCCAGCAGTCCCGTGGGGACTCCCCTCTATGGCTACACCTTC. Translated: CASSPVGTPLYGYTF.

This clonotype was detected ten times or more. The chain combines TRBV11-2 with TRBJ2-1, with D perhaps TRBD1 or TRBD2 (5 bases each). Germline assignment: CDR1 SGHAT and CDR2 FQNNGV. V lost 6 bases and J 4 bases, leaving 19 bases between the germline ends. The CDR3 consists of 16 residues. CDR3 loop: CASSEVLGTGYNEQFF. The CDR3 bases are TGTGCCAGCAGTGAGGTTCTAGGGACGGGATACAATGAGCAGTTCTTC.

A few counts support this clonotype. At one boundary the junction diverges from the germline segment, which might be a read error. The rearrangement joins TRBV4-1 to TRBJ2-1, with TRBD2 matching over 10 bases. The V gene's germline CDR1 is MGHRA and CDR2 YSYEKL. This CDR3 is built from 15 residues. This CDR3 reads CASSQEAGGYNEQFF. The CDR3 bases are TGTGCCAGCAGCCAGGAAGCGGGAGGGTACAATGAGCAGTTCTTC.

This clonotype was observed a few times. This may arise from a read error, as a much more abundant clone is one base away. As DNA, the CDR3 is TGTGCCAGCAGTTTATACTATGGCTACACCTTC. As protein: CASSLYYGYTF. This chain links TRBV28 with TRBJ1-2, with D uncertain. The CDR3 totals 11 residues. The germline V and J ends were trimmed by 1 base and 3 bases, with 0 bases remaining between them. Germline CDR1 and CDR2: MDHEN and SYDVKM.

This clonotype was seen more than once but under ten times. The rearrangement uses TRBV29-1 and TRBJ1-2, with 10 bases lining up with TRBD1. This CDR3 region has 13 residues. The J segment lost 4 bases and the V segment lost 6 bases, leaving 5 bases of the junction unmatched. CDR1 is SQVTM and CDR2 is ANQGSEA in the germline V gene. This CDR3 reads CSVGQGMAYGYTF. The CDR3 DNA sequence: TGCAGCGTGGGACAGGGGATGGCCTATGGCTACACCTTC.

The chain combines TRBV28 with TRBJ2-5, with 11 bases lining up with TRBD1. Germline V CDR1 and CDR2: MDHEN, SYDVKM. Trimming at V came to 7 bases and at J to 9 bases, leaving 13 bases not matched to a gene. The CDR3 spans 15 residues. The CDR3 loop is CASTRGGTGGRAQYF. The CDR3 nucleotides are TGTGCCAGCACTCGAGGGGGGACAGGGGGGCGCGCCCAGTACTTC. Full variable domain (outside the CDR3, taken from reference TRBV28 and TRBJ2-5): DVKVTQSSRYLVKRTGEKVFLECVQDMDHENMFWYRQDPGLGLRLIYFSYDVKMKEKGDIPEGYSVSREKKERFSLILESASTNQTSMYLCASTRGGTGGRAQYFGPGTRLLVL.

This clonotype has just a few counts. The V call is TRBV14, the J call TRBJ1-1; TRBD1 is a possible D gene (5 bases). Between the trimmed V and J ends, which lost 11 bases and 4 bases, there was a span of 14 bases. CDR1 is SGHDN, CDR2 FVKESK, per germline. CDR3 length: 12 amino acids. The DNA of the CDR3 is TGTGCCGGACACCCCCCCGGCACTGAAGCTTTCTTT. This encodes CAGHPPGTEAFF.

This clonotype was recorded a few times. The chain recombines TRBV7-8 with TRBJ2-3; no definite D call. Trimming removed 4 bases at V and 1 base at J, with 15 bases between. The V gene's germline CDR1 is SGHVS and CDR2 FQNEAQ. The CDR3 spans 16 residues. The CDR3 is CASSSRAPSRTDTQYF. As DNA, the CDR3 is TGTGCCAGCAGCTCTCGCGCCCCGTCGCGCACAGATACGCAGTATTTT.

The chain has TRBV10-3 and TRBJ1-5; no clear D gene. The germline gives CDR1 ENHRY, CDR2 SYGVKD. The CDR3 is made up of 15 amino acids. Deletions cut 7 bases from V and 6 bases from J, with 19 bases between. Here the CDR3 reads CAITADPFSGQPQHF. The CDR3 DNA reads TGTGCCATCACGGCAGACCCTTTCTCCGGTCAGCCCCAGCATTTT.

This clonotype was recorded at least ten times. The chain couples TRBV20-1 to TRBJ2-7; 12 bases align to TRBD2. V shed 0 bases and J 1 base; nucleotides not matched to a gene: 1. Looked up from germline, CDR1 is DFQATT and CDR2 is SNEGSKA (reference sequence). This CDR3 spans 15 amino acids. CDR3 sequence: CSARDGLAGSYEQYF. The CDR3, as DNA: TGCAGTGCTAGAGACGGACTAGCGGGATCCTACGAGCAGTACTTC.

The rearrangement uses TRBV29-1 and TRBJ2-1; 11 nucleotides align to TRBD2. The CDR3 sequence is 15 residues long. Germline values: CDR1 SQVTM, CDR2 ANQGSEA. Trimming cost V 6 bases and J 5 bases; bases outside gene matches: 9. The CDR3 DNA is TGCAGCGTGATAACCGGGACTAGCGGCAACAATGAGCAGTTCTTC. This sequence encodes CSVITGTSGNNEQFF.

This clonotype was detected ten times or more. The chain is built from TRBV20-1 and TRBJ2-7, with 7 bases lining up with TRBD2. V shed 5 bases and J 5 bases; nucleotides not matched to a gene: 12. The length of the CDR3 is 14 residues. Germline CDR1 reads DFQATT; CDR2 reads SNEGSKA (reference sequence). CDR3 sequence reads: CSAPDKRGSDEQYF. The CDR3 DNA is TGCAGTGCTCCCGACAAGCGGGGTTCCGACGAGCAGTACTTC.

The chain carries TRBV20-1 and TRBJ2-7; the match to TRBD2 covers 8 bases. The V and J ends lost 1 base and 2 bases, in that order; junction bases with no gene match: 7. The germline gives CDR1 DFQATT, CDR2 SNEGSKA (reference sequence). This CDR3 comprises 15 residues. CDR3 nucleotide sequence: TGCAGTGCTAGAGTTGGGCGAGCGGGGGCCTACGAGCAGTACTTC. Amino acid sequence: CSARVGRAGAYEQYF.

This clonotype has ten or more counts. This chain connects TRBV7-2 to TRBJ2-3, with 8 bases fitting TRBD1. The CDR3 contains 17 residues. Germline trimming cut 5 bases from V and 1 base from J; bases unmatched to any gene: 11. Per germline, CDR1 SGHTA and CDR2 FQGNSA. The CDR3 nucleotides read TGTGCCAGCAGCATATCCCGGGACAGGAGCCGCACAGATACGCAGTATTTT. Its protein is CASSISRDRSRTDTQYF.

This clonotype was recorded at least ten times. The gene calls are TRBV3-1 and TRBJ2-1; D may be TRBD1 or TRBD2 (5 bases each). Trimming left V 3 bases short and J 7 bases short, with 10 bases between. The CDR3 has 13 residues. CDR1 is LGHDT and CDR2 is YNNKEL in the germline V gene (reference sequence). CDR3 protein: CASSQHGTNEQFF. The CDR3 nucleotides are TGTGCCAGCAGCCAGCACGGGACGAATGAGCAGTTCTTC.

CDR3 loop: CASSTGYHTEAFF. The CDR3 coding sequence is TGTGCCAGTAGCACAGGGTACCACACTGAAGCTTTCTTT. V is TRBV19 and J is TRBJ1-1; weak D call: TRBD1 (6 bases). The CDR3 consists of 13 residues. Germline V CDR1 and CDR2: LNHDA, SQIVND (reference sequence). Trimming removed 6 bases from V and 3 bases from J, with 11 bases in between.

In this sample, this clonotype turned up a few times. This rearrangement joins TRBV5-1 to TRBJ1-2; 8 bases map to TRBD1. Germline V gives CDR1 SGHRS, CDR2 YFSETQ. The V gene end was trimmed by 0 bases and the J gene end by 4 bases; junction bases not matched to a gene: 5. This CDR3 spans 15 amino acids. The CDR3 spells CASSLGTGLVYGYTF. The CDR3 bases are TGCGCCAGCAGCTTGGGGACAGGGCTGGTCTATGGCTACACCTTC.

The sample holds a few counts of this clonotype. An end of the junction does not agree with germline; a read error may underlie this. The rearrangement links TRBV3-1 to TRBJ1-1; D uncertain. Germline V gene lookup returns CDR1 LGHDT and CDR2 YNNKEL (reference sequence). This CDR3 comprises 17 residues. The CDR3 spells CASSQDGRVFMNTETFF. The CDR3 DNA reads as TGTGCCAGCAGCCAAGATGGGCGGGTATTTATGAACACTGAAACTTTCTTT. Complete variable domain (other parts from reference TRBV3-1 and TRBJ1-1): DTAVSQTPKYLVTQMGNDKSIKCEQNLGHDTMYWYKQDSKKFLKIMFSYNNKELIINETVPNRFSPKSPDKAHLNLHINSLELGDSAVYFCASSQDGRVFMNTETFFGQGTRLTVV.

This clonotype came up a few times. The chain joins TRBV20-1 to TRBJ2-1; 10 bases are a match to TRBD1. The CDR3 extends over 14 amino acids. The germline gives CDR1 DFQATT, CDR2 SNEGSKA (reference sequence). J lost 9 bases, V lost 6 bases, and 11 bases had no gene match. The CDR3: CSAAGTGVLGEQFF. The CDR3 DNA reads TGCAGTGCGGCAGGGACAGGGGTCCTCGGTGAGCAGTTCTTC.

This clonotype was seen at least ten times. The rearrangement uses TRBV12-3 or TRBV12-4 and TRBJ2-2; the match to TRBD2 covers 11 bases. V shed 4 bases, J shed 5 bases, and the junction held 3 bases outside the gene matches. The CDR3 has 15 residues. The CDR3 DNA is TGTGCCAGCAGTTCAACTAGCGGGAGTACCGGGGAGCTGTTTTTT. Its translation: CASSSTSGSTGELFF.

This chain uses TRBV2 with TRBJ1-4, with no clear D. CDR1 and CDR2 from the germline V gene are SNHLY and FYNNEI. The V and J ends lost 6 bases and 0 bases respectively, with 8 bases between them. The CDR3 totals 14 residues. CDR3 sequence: CASRQPATNEKLFF. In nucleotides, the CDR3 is TGTGCCAGCAGACAGCCTGCAACTAATGAAAAACTGTTTTTT. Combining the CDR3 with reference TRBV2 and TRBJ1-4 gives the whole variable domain EPEVTQTPSHQVTQMGQEVILRCVPISNHLYFYWYRQILGQKVEFLVSFYNNEISEKSEIFDDQFSVERPDGSNFTLKIRSTKLEDSAMYFCASRQPATNEKLFFGSGTQLSVL.